The 24 T cell receptor beta chains below all came from one sample that was sequenced in a study of blood T cell repertoires in COVID-19. Profiled with immunoSEQ multiplex PCR; TCRdb holds only in-frame clones, not every one. This sample has about 160,000 clones, with 85% to 95% found just once. What was sequenced was peripheral blood. The receptors were gathered from a woman between 45 and 65 years old with acute or convalescent COVID-19.

The chain combines TRBV7-2 with TRBJ2-7, with D possibly matching TRBD1 (6 bases). Germline V CDR1 and CDR2: SGHTA, FQGNSA. CDR3 size: 15 residues. The germline V and J ends were trimmed by 5 bases and 3 bases, with 17 bases remaining between them. CDR3 protein: CASSIDRDTYYEQYF. Written as DNA, the CDR3 is TGTGCCAGCAGCATTGACCGGGACACCTACTACGAGCAGTACTTC.

The V and J genes are TRBV12-3 or TRBV12-4 and TRBJ1-2; 7 bases align to TRBD1. The CDR3 covers 13 residues. The V gene end was trimmed by 8 bases and the J gene end by 3 bases; junction bases not matched to a gene: 6. The CDR3 bases are TGTGCCAGCGCCGTCGACAGGGACTATGGCTACACCTTC. Residues: CASAVDRDYGYTF.

The chain carries TRBV28 and TRBJ1-2, with a possible D match to TRBD1 (6 bases). Trimming left V 2 bases short and J 1 base short, with 8 bases between. CDR1 and CDR2 from the germline V gene are MDHEN and SYDVKM. The CDR3 is 14 residues long. The CDR3 protein is CASSLGDNNYGYTF. CDR3 coding DNA: TGTGCCAGCAGTTTAGGGGACAATAACTATGGCTACACCTTC.

The J gene is TRBJ2-7, the V gene TRBV13; D possibly corresponds to TRBD1 (7 bases). This CDR3 comprises 14 residues. V was clipped by 6 bases and J by 1 base, with 13 bases between them. Looked up from germline, CDR1 is PRHDT and CDR2 is FYEKMQ (reference sequence). CDR3: CASRRQGGSYEQYF. CDR3 sequence (DNA): TGTGCCAGCAGACGCCAGGGGGGATCCTACGAGCAGTACTTC.

The rearrangement links TRBV12-3 or TRBV12-4 to TRBJ1-5, with TRBD1 matching 9 bases. Losses at the gene ends were 5 bases for V and 5 bases for J; bases not matched to a gene: 1. The CDR3 has 13 residues. This CDR3 reads CASSGDRDQPQHF. In DNA form, the CDR3 reads TGTGCCAGCAGTGGGGACAGGGATCAGCCCCAGCATTTT.

The chain employs TRBV11-3 and TRBJ2-1, with 7 bases fitting TRBD2. Germline V gene lookup returns CDR1 SGHNT and CDR2 YENEEA. The CDR3 contains 12 residues. The ends lost 5 bases at V and 7 bases at J; junction bases unmatched: 2. The CDR3 sequence: CASSGRANEQFF. The CDR3 bases are TGTGCCAGCAGCGGGAGGGCGAATGAGCAGTTCTTC. The variable domain in full, completed from reference TRBV11-3 and TRBJ2-1, reads EAGVVQSPRYKIIEKKQPVAFWCNPISGHNTLYWYLQNLGQGPELLIRYENEEAVDDSQLPKDRFSAERLKGVDSTLKIQPAELGDSAVYLCASSGRANEQFFGPGTRLTVL.

The gene calls are TRBV25-1 and TRBJ1-6; tentatively, D is TRBD1 (6 bases). CDR1 is MGHDK and CDR2 is SYGVNS in the germline V gene. Trimming shortened V by 0 bases and J by 9 bases, and 6 bases separated the two germline ends. This CDR3 region has 13 residues. This CDR3 reads CASSEYRGSPLHF. The CDR3, as DNA: TGTGCCAGCAGTGAATACAGGGGTTCACCCCTCCACTTT.

CDR3 residues: CASSLVAQAQETQYF. The DNA of the CDR3 is TGTGCCAGCAGCTTAGTTGCCCAGGCACAAGAGACCCAGTACTTC. The chain employs TRBV7-2 and TRBJ2-5; D gene unclear. The germline V gene encodes CDR1 SGHTA and CDR2 FQGNSA. The CDR3 consists of 15 residues. Trimming took off 1 base at V and 2 bases at J, with 11 bases between the two ends.

The V and J genes are TRBV19 and TRBJ2-1; 10 nucleotides match TRBD1. The germline gives CDR1 LNHDA, CDR2 SQIVND (reference sequence). The V gene end was trimmed by 1 base and the J gene end by 2 bases; junction bases not matched to a gene: 5. This CDR3 has 17 residues. In nucleotides, the CDR3 is TGTGCCAGTAGTATAGCTGGCGGGACAGGGGCCTACAATGAGCAGTTCTTC. It encodes CASSIAGGTGAYNEQFF.

This sequence joins TRBV9 and TRBJ2-2, with a tentative D call TRBD1 (6 bases). CDR1 is SGDLS, CDR2 YYNGEE, per germline. Trimming left V 3 bases short and J 4 bases short, with 10 bases between. There are 14 residues in the CDR3. In nucleotides, the CDR3 is TGTGCCAGCAGCGCTTCAGGGGTCACCGGGGAGCTGTTTTTT. It translates to CASSASGVTGELFF.

This chain joins TRBV7-2 and TRBJ1-4, with 9 bases aligning to TRBD1. The CDR3 runs to 15 residues. With V trimmed by 3 bases and J by 4 bases, 3 bases remained unmatched. Germline V gene lookup returns CDR1 SGHTA and CDR2 FQGNSA. The CDR3 reads CASSFGDRDNEKLFF. The CDR3 DNA reads as TGTGCCAGCAGCTTTGGGGACAGGGATAATGAAAAACTGTTTTTT.

This clone appeared a few times. The rearrangement uses TRBV5-6 and TRBJ2-5; the D is unclear. V dropped 2 bases and J dropped 0 bases, with 5 bases sitting between them. This CDR3 region has 13 residues. CDR1 is SGHDT and CDR2 is YYEEEE in the germline V gene. This CDR3 reads CASSFRYQETQYF. The CDR3 nucleotides are TGTGCCAGCAGCTTCAGGTACCAAGAGACCCAGTACTTC.

The chain has TRBV18 and TRBJ2-1; 9 bases align to TRBD2. From germline, CDR1 is KGHSH and CDR2 LQKENI. The CDR3 covers 15 residues. V lost 3 bases and J lost 2; bases outside the gene matches: 2. The CDR3, as DNA: TGTGCCAGCTCACCCGAGCGGGAGGCCTACAATGAGCAGTTCTTC. This sequence encodes CASSPEREAYNEQFF.

The CDR3 is CASRKLNPGAPLRSEAFF. The CDR3, as DNA: TGTGCAAGTCGCAAACTGAACCCGGGAGCCCCACTCCGCAGTGAAGCTTTCTTT. V gene TRBV12-2 combines with J gene TRBJ1-1. TRBV12-2 has pseudogene status. The CDR3 contains 18 residues.

This sequence joins TRBV18 and TRBJ2-6, with TRBD2 identical over 8 bases. Germline CDR1 KGHSH, CDR2 LQKENI. This CDR3 spans 18 amino acids. Trimming cost V 3 bases and J 0 bases; bases outside gene matches: 7. CDR3 loop: CASSPRGGGSSGANVLTF. The DNA of the CDR3 is TGTGCCAGCTCACCCAGAGGCGGGGGGTCCTCTGGGGCCAACGTCCTGACTTTC.

The chain combines TRBV6-4 with TRBJ1-5, with TRBD1 matching over 8 bases. This CDR3 contains 17 residues. Trimming removed 10 bases from V and 2 bases from J; junction bases left unmatched: 16. Looked up from germline, CDR1 is MRHNA and CDR2 is SNTAGT. The CDR3 bases are TGTGCCACCAAAACGGGACAGGCAAGAAAATGCAATCAGCCCCAGCATTTT. As protein: CATKTGQARKCNQPQHF.

CDR3 nucleotides: TGTGCCAGCAGTTCTACAGGTCTCGGGGGCTACACCTTC. It specifies CASSSTGLGGYTF. The chain employs TRBV28 and TRBJ1-2, with D perhaps TRBD1 (5 bases). This CDR3 is 13 amino acids long. Trimming removed 4 bases from V and 8 bases from J, with 14 bases in between. Germline lookup yields CDR1 MDHEN and CDR2 SYDVKM.

The V call is TRBV27, the J call TRBJ2-1; unclear D gene. Per germline, CDR1 MNHEY and CDR2 SMNVEV (reference sequence). The CDR3 has 14 residues. V was shortened by 4 bases and J by 4 bases, with 11 bases between the two germline ends. DNA for the CDR3: TGTGCCAGCAGTTCCCGATCAGCGTACAATGAGCAGTTCTTC. It is translated as CASSSRSAYNEQFF.

The chain joins TRBV28 to TRBJ2-7, with 7 nucleotides matching TRBD1. Germline trimming cut 4 bases from V and 2 bases from J; bases unmatched to any gene: 2. The length of the CDR3 is 13 residues. The V gene's germline CDR1 is MDHEN and CDR2 SYDVKM. This CDR3 reads CASSYDRAYEQYF. In DNA form, the CDR3 reads TGTGCCAGCAGTTATGACAGGGCCTACGAGCAGTACTTC.

This chain joins TRBV30 and TRBJ1-6; possibly TRBD1 for D (5 bases). Germline CDR1 and CDR2: GTSNPN and SVGIG (reference sequence). The CDR3 loop spans 14 amino acids. Trimming shortened V by 6 bases and J by 7 bases, and 16 bases separated the two germline ends. The CDR3 sequence is CACHTSGGNSPLHF. The CDR3 DNA is TGTGCCTGCCACACGAGCGGGGGGAATTCACCCCTCCACTTT.

J is TRBJ2-5 and V is TRBV2; D possibly corresponds to TRBD2 (6 bases). Deletions cut 7 bases from V and 5 bases from J, with 14 bases between. Germline V gene data show CDR1 as SNHLY and CDR2 as FYNNEI. The CDR3 has 13 amino acids. CDR3 region: CASKFPAGETQYF. CDR3 nucleotides: TGTGCCAGCAAGTTTCCTGCGGGGGAGACCCAGTACTTC.

The chain combines TRBV11-2 with TRBJ2-1, with 9 bases matching TRBD1. V was pared by 2 bases and J by 8 bases, with 7 bases of the junction left unmatched. This CDR3 contains 15 residues. Germline CDR1 reads SGHAT; CDR2 reads FQNNGV. This chain's CDR3 is CASSLTGGASDEQFF. The CDR3 region has the DNA TGTGCCAGCAGCTTAACAGGGGGCGCCTCGGATGAGCAGTTCTTC.

CDR3: CASGYDITPNEKLFF. The CDR3 DNA sequence: TGTGCCAGCGGGTACGACATAACTCCGAATGAAAAACTGTTTTTT. This chain uses TRBV6-5 with TRBJ1-4; no definite D call. The V end lost 8 bases, the J end lost 5 bases, and 18 bases lay between the germline ends. Germline CDR1 is MNHEY and CDR2 is SVGAGI. The CDR3 extends over 15 amino acids.

The V and J genes are TRBV20-1 and TRBJ1-2; possibly TRBD1 for D (6 bases). V was clipped by 3 bases and J by 2 bases, with 16 bases between them. Germline lookup yields CDR1 DFQATT and CDR2 SNEGSKA (reference sequence). This CDR3 has 15 amino acids. The CDR3 spells CSASNPRGHNYGYTF. DNA for the CDR3: TGCAGTGCTAGTAATCCGCGGGGGCACAACTATGGCTACACCTTC.